The rows below give T cell receptor beta chains drawn from one sample of a study of blood T cell repertoires in COVID-19. Sequenced by immunoSEQ multiplex PCR; TCRdb stores in-frame clones only, minus some. The repertoire has around 40,000 clones, 80% of them found once; the top ten carry around 40%. The sequenced material came from peripheral blood. All receptors come from a man at least 80 years old with active or convalescent COVID-19. CDR3s include the opening cysteine and the closing phenylalanine or tryptophan. Each record gives: clone size, D gene, J gene, V gene, CDR3 DNA, CDR3 protein. D genes are given only for firm matches. For some rows the clone size is stated as once, few or many, or as a class when expanded; others skip it.

size: .
D: .
J: TRBJ1-3
V: TRBV9
DNA: TGTGCCAGCAGCGGTCGAGCTGGAAACACCATATATTTT
CDR3: CASSGRAGNTIYF

size: .
D: TRBD1
J: TRBJ1-3
V: TRBV14
DNA: TGTGCCAGCAGAGGGACAGGGGGCGTTGGAAACACCATATATTTT
CDR3: CASRGTGGVGNTIYF

size: .
D: .
J: TRBJ1-2
V: TRBV19
DNA: TGTGCCAGTAGTATGGACCAACAGGGAAGTGGTGGCTACACCTTC
CDR3: CASSMDQQGSGGYTF

size: .
D: .
J: TRBJ2-1
V: TRBV5-1
DNA: TGCGCCAGCAGCTGGGACAACAATGAGCAGTTCTTC
CDR3: CASSWDNNEQFF

size: .
D: .
J: TRBJ2-7
V: TRBV6-5
DNA: TGTGCCAGCAGCCCAGGGGGAGGCCTGGCCGAGCAGTACTTC
CDR3: CASSPGGGLAEQYF

size: .
D: .
J: TRBJ2-3
V: TRBV2
DNA: TGTGCCAGCAGTCGTAGTACAGATACGCAGTATTTT
CDR3: CASSRSTDTQYF

size: .
D: .
J: TRBJ2-5
V: TRBV5-1
DNA: TGCGCCAGCAGCTTGGCAGGGTCGCAAGAGACCCAGTACTTC
CDR3: CASSLAGSQETQYF

size: .
D: .
J: TRBJ1-2
V: TRBV5-6
DNA: TGTGCCAGCAGCTTGGCCGGACAGACCCCGGGCTACACCTTC
CDR3: CASSLAGQTPGYTF

size: .
D: .
J: TRBJ2-1
V: TRBV27
DNA: TGTGCCAGCAGTCCCAACAAGCAAACCCCGGGCAATGAGCAGTTCTTC
CDR3: CASSPNKQTPGNEQFF

size: .
D: TRBD2
J: TRBJ2-3
V: TRBV28
DNA: TGTGCCAGCAGTTTAAAGACTAGCGGGACATATTTT
CDR3: CASSLKTSGTYF

size: .
D: TRBD2
J: TRBJ2-1
V: TRBV7-9
DNA: TGTGCAAGCCGGGGACTAGAGACCTACAATGAGCAGTTCTTC
CDR3: CASRGLETYNEQFF

size: .
D: .
J: TRBJ2-7
V: TRBV9
DNA: TGTGCCAGCAGCGTAGGTAACAGGGTCTACGAGCAGTACTTC
CDR3: CASSVGNRVYEQYF

size: .
D: TRBD1
J: TRBJ2-7
V: TRBV6-1
DNA: TGTGCCAGCAGTGAAAGACAGGGGTTCTCCTACGAGCAGTACTTC
CDR3: CASSERQGFSYEQYF

size: .
D: .
J: TRBJ1-1
V: TRBV19
DNA: TGTGCCAGTAGTTTTGTGCTGGTTGGGAGAGCTTTCTTT
CDR3: CASSFVLVGRAFF

size: .
D: TRBD2
J: TRBJ2-1
V: TRBV4-2
DNA: TGTGCCAGCAGCCGGGGAGGGGATGAGCAGTTCTTC
CDR3: CASSRGGDEQFF

size: .
D: TRBD1
J: TRBJ1-1
V: TRBV28
DNA: TGTGCCAGCAGTAATCCGGGACAGAGGAGGTCCGAAGCTTTCTTT
CDR3: CASSNPGQRRSEAFF

size: .
D: .
J: TRBJ1-2
V: TRBV18
DNA: TGTGCCAGCTCACCACCCGTGTTAACAGATGGCTACACCTTC
CDR3: CASSPPVLTDGYTF

size: .
D: TRBD1
J: TRBJ1-5
V: TRBV19
DNA: TGTGCCAGTAGTATAAGGGGCCCCCGGGACAGGGACTTTCCGGCCCAGCATTTT
CDR3: CASSIRGPRDRDFPAQHF

size: once
D: .
J: TRBJ2-2
V: TRBV5-1
DNA: TGCGCCAGCAGCTTGTACACTAGTATCGGTACCGGGGAGCTGTTTTTT
CDR3: CASSLYTSIGTGELFF

size: few
D: .
J: TRBJ2-2
V: TRBV10-3
DNA: TGTGCCATCAGCCCCCTCGGGCTAGCGACCGGGGAGCTGTTTTTT
CDR3: CAISPLGLATGELFF

size: .
D: .
J: TRBJ2-2
V: TRBV4-3
DNA: TGCGCCAGCAGCCAAGGTTACAGGGCAGGAGGGGAGCTGTTTTTT
CDR3: CASSQGYRAGGELFF

size: .
D: TRBD2
J: TRBJ2-7
V: TRBV5-6
DNA: TGTGCCAGCAGCTCGCGCAGCGGGGGGGACGAGCAGTACTTC
CDR3: CASSSRSGGDEQYF

size: .
D: TRBD2
J: TRBJ2-1
V: TRBV9
DNA: TGTGCCAGCAGCACTGCTAGCGGGAGAGGTGAGCAGTTCTTC
CDR3: CASSTASGRGEQFF

size: .
D: TRBD1
J: TRBJ2-7
V: TRBV5-1
DNA: TGCGCCAGCAGCTTGGCGGGACAGGTGACTAACGAGCAGTACTTC
CDR3: CASSLAGQVTNEQYF

size: .
D: .
J: TRBJ2-5
V: TRBV9
DNA: TGTGCCAGCAGCGTAGGGTCACTCATCCAAGAGACCCAGTACTTC
CDR3: CASSVGSLIQETQYF

size: once
D: .
J: TRBJ1-2
V: TRBV2
DNA: TGTGCCAGCAGTGTCAGATCAGGGGTTAATGGCTACACCTTC
CDR3: CASSVRSGVNGYTF

size: .
D: TRBD1
J: TRBJ2-5
V: TRBV5-6
DNA: TGTGCCAGCAGCCCGACGGGGACAGGTCAAGAGACCCAGTACTTC
CDR3: CASSPTGTGQETQYF

size: .
D: TRBD1
J: TRBJ2-7
V: TRBV2
DNA: TGTGCCAGCAGTCGACAGGGGCGAGAGCAGTACTTC
CDR3: CASSRQGREQYF

size: .
D: .
J: TRBJ2-1
V: TRBV24-1
DNA: TGTGCCACCAGTGACCCGGGGGCGACGGGGGGCAATGAGCAGTTCTTC
CDR3: CATSDPGATGGNEQFF

size: medium-sized
D: TRBD2
J: TRBJ2-1
V: TRBV15
DNA: TGTGCCACCAGCAAGACTAGCGGGAGTGGAAATGAGCAGTTCTTC
CDR3: CATSKTSGSGNEQFF

size: .
D: TRBD1
J: TRBJ2-3
V: TRBV28
DNA: TGTGCCAGCAGCCAGGGGGGCACAGATACGCAGTATTTT
CDR3: CASSQGGTDTQYF

size: .
D: TRBD2
J: TRBJ2-3
V: TRBV7-8
DNA: TGTGCCAGCAGCTCTCTAGCGGGAGGGAAAACCGATACGCAGTATTTT
CDR3: CASSSLAGGKTDTQYF

size: .
D: .
J: TRBJ1-5
V: TRBV15
DNA: TGTGCCACCAGCAGAGCCCAAGGGGGAAGGGGCAATCAGCCCCAGCATTTT
CDR3: CATSRAQGGRGNQPQHF

size: once
D: TRBD1
J: TRBJ1-6
V: TRBV6-5
DNA: TGTGCCAGCACCGTACGACAGGGGTTCTATTCACCCCTCCACTTT
CDR3: CASTVRQGFYSPLHF

size: .
D: .
J: TRBJ1-4
V: TRBV3-1/TRBV3-2
DNA: TGTGCCAGCAGCCTAAGAGGCTCTAGACAACTGTTTTTT
CDR3: CASSLRGSRQLFF

size: .
D: .
J: TRBJ2-2
V: TRBV4-3
DNA: TGCGCCAGCAGCCAAGTAGGGGGGGCCGGGGAGCTGTTTTTT
CDR3: CASSQVGGAGELFF

size: .
D: .
J: TRBJ2-2
V: TRBV9
DNA: TGTGCCAGCAGCCACCGACAGGACACCGGGGAGCTGTTTTTT
CDR3: CASSHRQDTGELFF

size: .
D: .
J: TRBJ1-1
V: TRBV18
DNA: TGTGCCAGCTCACCACGCGGGAACACTGAAGCTTTCTTT
CDR3: CASSPRGNTEAFF

size: .
D: .
J: TRBJ2-1
V: TRBV5-1
DNA: TGCGCCAGCAGCTTGGGAGGAAATGAGCAGTTCTTC
CDR3: CASSLGGNEQFF

size: .
D: TRBD2
J: TRBJ2-3
V: TRBV28
DNA: TGTGCCAGCAGTTCACTAGCGGGGGGGCTTACAGATACGCAGTATTTT
CDR3: CASSSLAGGLTDTQYF